The rows below give T cell receptor beta chains drawn from one sample of a study of blood T cell repertoires in COVID-19. Profiled with immunoSEQ multiplex PCR; TCRdb holds only in-frame clones, not every one. The sample has nearly 350,000 clones, about 90% seen once. The sample comprised peripheral blood. These TCRs come from a woman younger than 30 who had recovered from COVID-19. CDR3s include the opening cysteine and the closing phenylalanine or tryptophan. D genes are given only for firm matches. Clone size, where shown, is once, few, many, or a class for clones that have expanded.

CASSHAGSYYGYTF,TGCGCCAGCAGCCACGCAGGGTCTTACTATGGCTACACCTTC,.,TRBJ1-2,TRBV4-1,.
CASSTGQTVYAEAFF,TGCGCCAGCAGCACAGGACAGACAGTCTACGCTGAAGCTTTCTTT,.,TRBJ1-1,TRBV5-1,.
CASSSSQVQPQHF,TGTGCCAGCAGTTCCTCCCAGGTTCAGCCCCAGCATTTT,.,TRBJ1-5,TRBV27,.
CASKRTVSGNTIYF,TGTGCCAGCAAGCGGACAGTCTCTGGAAACACCATATATTTT,.,TRBJ1-3,TRBV6-5,.
CASNLPLTVNSNQPQHF,TGTGCCAGCAACTTACCACTGACAGTTAATAGCAATCAGCCCCAGCATTTT,.,TRBJ1-5,TRBV5-5,.
CAWGQMNTEAFF,TGTGCCTGGGGGCAGATGAACACTGAAGCTTTCTTT,once,TRBJ1-1,TRBV30,.
CATSDFRGQGAETQYF,TGTGCCACCAGTGATTTCCGGGGACAGGGGGCTGAGACCCAGTACTTC,.,TRBJ2-5,TRBV24-1,TRBD1
CASTEPGGIYNEQFF,TGCGCCAGCACTGAGCCGGGAGGAATCTACAATGAGCAGTTCTTC,.,TRBJ2-1,TRBV23-1,TRBD2
CSVVRDSNYGYTF,TGCAGCGTTGTACGGGACAGCAACTATGGCTACACCTTC,.,TRBJ1-2,TRBV29-1,TRBD1
CASSVDGGGQPQHF,TGTGCCAGCAGCGTAGACGGGGGTGGCCAGCCCCAGCATTTT,.,TRBJ1-5,TRBV9,.
CASSGRGRAGGAGELFF,TGTGCCAGTAGTGGTCGCGGGAGGGCCGGGGGGGCCGGGGAGCTGTTTTTT,.,TRBJ2-2,TRBV19,TRBD2
CATSREGLGVNQPQHF,TGTGCCACCAGCAGAGAGGGGTTAGGGGTTAATCAGCCCCAGCATTTT,.,TRBJ1-5,TRBV15,.
CASSRGEERTEAFF,TGCGCCAGCAGTCGGGGGGAGGAGAGGACTGAAGCTTTCTTT,.,TRBJ1-1,TRBV5-1,.
CASSWDRVGEKLFF,TGTGCCAGCAGCTGGGACAGGGTGGGGGAAAAACTGTTTTTT,.,TRBJ1-4,TRBV7-9,TRBD1
CASSSGQGANTEAFF,TGTGCCAGCAGTTCCGGACAGGGGGCGAACACTGAAGCTTTCTTT,.,TRBJ1-1,TRBV6-2/TRBV6-3,TRBD1
CASSAAGADTEAFF,TGTGCCAGCAGTGCAGCAGGGGCGGATACTGAAGCTTTCTTT,.,TRBJ1-1,TRBV2,.
CASSLGQGDTQYF,TGTGCCAGTAGCCTTGGACAGGGCGATACGCAGTATTTT,.,TRBJ2-3,TRBV19,TRBD1
CATIPLAGSSGANVLTF,TGTGCCACCATCCCTCTAGCGGGGAGCTCTGGGGCCAACGTCCTGACTTTC,.,TRBJ2-6,TRBV15,TRBD2
CSVVGDMNTEAFF,TGCAGCGTGGTAGGAGATATGAACACTGAAGCTTTCTTT,once,TRBJ1-1,TRBV29-1,.
CASSQESGTSGKETQYF,TGTGCCAGCAGCCAAGAGTCTGGGACTAGCGGGAAAGAGACCCAGTACTTC,.,TRBJ2-5,TRBV3-1/TRBV3-2,TRBD2
CASSVVDRGNTEAFF,TGTGCCAGCAGCGTAGTTGACAGGGGGAACACTGAAGCTTTCTTT,.,TRBJ1-1,TRBV9,TRBD1
CSASIMSGRGTDTQYF,TGCAGTGCTAGTATAATGAGCGGGAGGGGTACAGATACGCAGTATTTT,.,TRBJ2-3,TRBV20-1,TRBD2
CASSQETGNTEAFF,TGTGCCAGCAGCCAAGAGACAGGGAACACTGAAGCTTTCTTT,.,TRBJ1-1,TRBV14,.
CASSNLRRDRGTDGANVLTF,TGCGCCAGCAGCAATTTACGCAGGGACAGGGGGACGGATGGGGCCAACGTCCTGACTTTC,.,TRBJ2-6,TRBV4-1,TRBD1
CASSFSQGTDEKLFF,TGTGCCAGCAGCTTTAGTCAGGGAACGGATGAAAAACTGTTTTTT,.,TRBJ1-4,TRBV11-3,.
CASSRRGQSNEQFF,TGTGCCAGCAGCCGCAGGGGGCAATCAAATGAGCAGTTCTTC,.,TRBJ2-1,TRBV16,TRBD1
CASSLPHTLRGTEAFF,TGTGCCAGCAGCTTGCCCCACACCCTCCGAGGGACTGAAGCTTTCTTT,.,TRBJ1-1,TRBV7-2,.
CASSLVPGTRYGYTF,TGTGCCAGCAGCTTAGTCCCTGGGACAAGATATGGCTACACCTTC,once,TRBJ1-2,TRBV7-2,.
CASSQGSGGSPWNEQFF,TGCGCCAGCAGCCAAGGTTCAGGCGGGAGCCCCTGGAATGAGCAGTTCTTC,.,TRBJ2-1,TRBV4-3,TRBD2
CASSENSGQLRADTQYF,TGTGCCAGCAGCGAGAATTCGGGACAATTAAGGGCAGATACGCAGTATTTT,.,TRBJ2-3,TRBV11-3,.
CSVGRGPDNEQFF,TGCAGCGTTGGGAGGGGGCCCGACAATGAGCAGTTCTTC,.,TRBJ2-1,TRBV29-1,.
CASSLTGRGVYGYTF,TGTGCCAGCAGCTTAACAGGGCGAGGAGTCTATGGCTACACCTTC,.,TRBJ1-2,TRBV5-6,.
CASSQDPPGANTEAFF,TGTGCCAGCAGCCAAGATCCCCCAGGGGCGAACACTGAAGCTTTCTTT,few,TRBJ1-1,TRBV4-2,.
CASGNGKETQYF,TGTGCCAGCGGAAACGGGAAAGAGACCCAGTACTTC,once,TRBJ2-5,TRBV7-9,.
CASILADYNEQFF,.,.,TRBJ2-1,TRBV2,.
CASQPGQNTGELFF,TGTGCCAGCCAGCCGGGACAGAACACCGGGGAGCTGTTTTTT,.,TRBJ2-2,TRBV25-1,.
CATSHRRGEQFF,TGTGCCACCAGCCACAGACGGGGTGAGCAGTTCTTC,.,TRBJ2-1,TRBV15,.
CASSYRGDNSPLHF,TGTGCCAGTAGTTACAGGGGGGATAATTCACCCCTCCACTTT,once,TRBJ1-6,TRBV19,TRBD1
CATSRDLGAGGPTDTQYF,TGTGCCACCAGCAGAGATCTCGGAGCGGGAGGGCCTACAGATACGCAGTATTTT,.,TRBJ2-3,TRBV15,TRBD2
CASSPSGGYTDTQYF,TGTGCCAGCAGCCCTAGCGGAGGATACACAGATACGCAGTATTTT,.,TRBJ2-3,TRBV5-6,TRBD2
CASSWKRREDQPQHF,TGTGCCAGCAGTTGGAAGAGGAGAGAAGATCAGCCCCAGCATTTT,few,TRBJ1-5,TRBV28,.
CASGLDPGQRYNEQFF,TGTGCTAGTGGTTTGGACCCGGGACAGAGATACAATGAGCAGTTCTTC,.,TRBJ2-1,TRBV12-5,TRBD1
CASRGQDFYGYTF,TGTGCCAGTAGGGGACAGGATTTCTATGGCTACACCTTC,.,TRBJ1-2,TRBV19,TRBD1
CASSFMGQVNTEAFF,TGTGCCAGCAGCTTTATGGGACAGGTGAACACTGAAGCTTTCTTT,.,TRBJ1-1,TRBV7-2,TRBD1
CASSQDQGTPRTEAFF,TGTGCCAGCAGCCAAGATCAGGGAACCCCCAGAACTGAAGCTTTCTTT,.,TRBJ1-1,TRBV4-2,.
CASSRRQDRGYTF,TGTGCCAGCAGCCGACGACAGGACCGGGGCTACACCTTC,.,TRBJ1-2,TRBV27,.
CSVEDHQIEAFF,TGCAGCGTTGAAGATCACCAGATAGAAGCTTTCTTT,.,TRBJ1-1,TRBV29-1,.
CASSPSPGDNQPQHF,TGTGCCAGCTCACCATCTCCAGGGGACAATCAGCCCCAGCATTTT,.,TRBJ1-5,TRBV18,.
CASSPRAGGPETQYF,TGTGCCAGCTCACCACGTGCGGGAGGGCCGGAGACCCAGTACTTC,.,TRBJ2-5,TRBV18,TRBD2
CASSPGLKVEPQHF,TGTGCCAGCTCACCAGGGCTAAAGGTGGAGCCCCAGCATTTT,.,TRBJ1-5,TRBV18,.
CASSLRQGAYQPQHF,TGTGCCAGCAGCTTGCGGCAGGGGGCCTATCAGCCCCAGCATTTT,.,TRBJ1-5,TRBV13,TRBD1